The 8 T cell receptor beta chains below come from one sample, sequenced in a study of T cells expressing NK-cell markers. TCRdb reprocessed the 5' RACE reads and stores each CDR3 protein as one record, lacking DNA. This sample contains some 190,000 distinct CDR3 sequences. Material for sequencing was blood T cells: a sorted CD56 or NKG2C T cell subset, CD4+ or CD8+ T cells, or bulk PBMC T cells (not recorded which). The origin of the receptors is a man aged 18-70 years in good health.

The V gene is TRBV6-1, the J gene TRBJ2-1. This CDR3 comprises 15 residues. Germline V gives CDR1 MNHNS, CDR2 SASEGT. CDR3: CASSEWRLPVVEQFF.

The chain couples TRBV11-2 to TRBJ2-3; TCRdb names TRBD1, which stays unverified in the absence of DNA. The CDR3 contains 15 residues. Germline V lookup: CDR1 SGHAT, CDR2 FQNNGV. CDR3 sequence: CASSLGGRAADTQYF.

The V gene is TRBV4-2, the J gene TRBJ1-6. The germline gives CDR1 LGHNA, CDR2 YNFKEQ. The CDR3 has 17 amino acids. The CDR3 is CASSQDWALSYNSPLHF.

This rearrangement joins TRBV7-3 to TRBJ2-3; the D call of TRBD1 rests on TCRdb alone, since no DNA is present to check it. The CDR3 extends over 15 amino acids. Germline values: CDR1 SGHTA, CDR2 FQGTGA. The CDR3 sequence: CASRPGQGLPDTQYF.

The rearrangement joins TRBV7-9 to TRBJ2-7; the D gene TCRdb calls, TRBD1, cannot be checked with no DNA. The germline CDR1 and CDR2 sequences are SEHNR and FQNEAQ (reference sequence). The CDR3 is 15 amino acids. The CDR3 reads CASSLGGQASYEQYF.

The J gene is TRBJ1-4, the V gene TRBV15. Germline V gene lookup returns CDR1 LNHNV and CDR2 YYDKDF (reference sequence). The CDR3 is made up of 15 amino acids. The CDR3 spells CATSRVGTANEKLFF.

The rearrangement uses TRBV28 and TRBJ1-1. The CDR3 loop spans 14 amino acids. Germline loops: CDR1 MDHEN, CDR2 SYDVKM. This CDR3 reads CASRSGALNTEAFF.

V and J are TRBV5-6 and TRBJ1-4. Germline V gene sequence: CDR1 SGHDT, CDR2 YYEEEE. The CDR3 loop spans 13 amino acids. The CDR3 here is CASSLGAGKKLFF. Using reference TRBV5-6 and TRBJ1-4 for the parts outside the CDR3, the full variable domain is DAGVTQSPTHLIKTRGQQVTLRCSPKSGHDTVSWYQQALGQGPQFIFQYYEEEERQRGNFPDRFSGHQFPNYSSELNVNALLLGDSALYLCASSLGAGKKLFFGSGTQLSVL.